This TCR beta chain was sequenced during a study of PD-1 blockade in classical Hodgkin lymphoma. Overall study findings and caveats: Complete responders showed a baseline diversity that resembled the diversity of newly diagnosed patients. Significant TCR diversity gains by C4D1 occurred in CD4+ but not CD8+ cells.

Sequenced by immunoSEQ multiplex PCR; TCRdb stores in-frame clones only, minus some. The table has more than 10,000 clones, about 80% seen once; the top ten hold approximately 26%. The CDR3 is 14 amino acids. V was clipped by 5 bases and J by 5 bases, with 15 bases between them. Per the germline V gene, CDR1 is SGHVS and CDR2 is FNYEAQ. In every patient, relapse followed autologous stem cell transplantation, while exposure to brentuximab vedotin differed. In the case of this clone: Its cognate antigen is unknown.

The chain recombines TRBV7-6 with TRBJ2-5, with D tentatively TRBD1 (6 bases). The receptor's source is a human donor with classical Hodgkin lymphoma. The source material was peripheral blood mononuclear cells (PBMCs), sampled at baseline. CDR3 region: CASSPRGRGETQYF. The CDR3 DNA is TGTGCCAGCAGCCCGCGAGGAAGGGGGGAGACCCAGTACTTC.